The clone carrying this T cell receptor beta chain appeared once. What it binds is not known. These data are taken from a study of cytotoxic CD8 clonotypes in ibrutinib-treated CLL. Study results and caveats: Investigators sampled sustained-remission and progressing patients at differing times.

Generated by immunoSEQ multiplex PCR, the TCRdb table keeps only in-frame clones and is missing some. The sample includes approximately 91,000 clones, 75% to 85% of them seen just once. Material: PBMCs, obtained after 12 months of ibrutinib treatment. The sequence was collected from a human donor with chronic lymphocytic leukemia.

CDR3 sequence: CSVRRGAGETQYF. The CDR3 DNA is TGCAGCGTTCGCCGGGGGGCGGGGGAGACCCAGTACTTC. The V call is TRBV29-1, the J call TRBJ2-5; possible D gene TRBD2, 7 bases. The CDR3 runs to 13 residues. Trimming removed 5 bases at V and 5 bases at J, with 15 bases between. CDR1 is SQVTM, CDR2 ANQGSEA, per germline.